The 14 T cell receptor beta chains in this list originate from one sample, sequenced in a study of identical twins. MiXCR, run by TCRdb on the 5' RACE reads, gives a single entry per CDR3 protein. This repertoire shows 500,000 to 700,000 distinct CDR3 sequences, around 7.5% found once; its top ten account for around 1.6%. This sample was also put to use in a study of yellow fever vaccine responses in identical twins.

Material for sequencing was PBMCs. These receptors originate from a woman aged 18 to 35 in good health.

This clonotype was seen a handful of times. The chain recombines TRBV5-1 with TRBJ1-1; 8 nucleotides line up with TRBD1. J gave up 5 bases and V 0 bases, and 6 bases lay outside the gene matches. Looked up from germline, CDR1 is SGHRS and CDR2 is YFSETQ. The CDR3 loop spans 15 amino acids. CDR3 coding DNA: TGCGCCAGCAGCTTGGATCAGGGGGCTAGTACTGAAGCTTTCTTT. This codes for CASSLDQGASTEAFF.

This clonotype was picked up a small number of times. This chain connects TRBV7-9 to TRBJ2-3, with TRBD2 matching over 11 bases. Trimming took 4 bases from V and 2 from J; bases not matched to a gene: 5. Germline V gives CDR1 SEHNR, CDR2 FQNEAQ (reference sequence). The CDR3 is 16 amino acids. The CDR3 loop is CASSYRLAGLTDTQYF. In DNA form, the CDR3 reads TGTGCCAGCAGCTACAGACTAGCGGGGCTCACAGATACGCAGTATTTT.

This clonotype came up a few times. In DNA, the CDR3 is TGTGCCACCCAGGCCCCGGGACAGGGGGACACCGGGGAGCTGTTTTTT. It specifies CATQAPGQGDTGELFF. This rearrangement joins TRBV6-1 to TRBJ2-2; 11 bases are shared with TRBD1. CDR3 length equals 16 residues. CDR1 is MNHNS, CDR2 SASEGT, per germline. With 10 bases clipped from V and 3 bases from J, the junction kept 10 bases outside the gene matches.

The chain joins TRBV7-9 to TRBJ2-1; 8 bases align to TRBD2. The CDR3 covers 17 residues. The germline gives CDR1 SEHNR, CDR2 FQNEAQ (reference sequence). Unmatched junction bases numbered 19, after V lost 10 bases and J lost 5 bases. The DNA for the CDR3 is TGTGCCACCCGAGGGGCTATCGACGGACTAGCCCACAATGAGCAGTTCTTC. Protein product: CATRGAIDGLAHNEQFF.

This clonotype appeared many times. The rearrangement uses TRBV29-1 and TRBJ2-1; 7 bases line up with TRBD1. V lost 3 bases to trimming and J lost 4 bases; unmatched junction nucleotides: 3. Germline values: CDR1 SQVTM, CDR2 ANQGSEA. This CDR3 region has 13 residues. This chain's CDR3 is CSVDRGMYNEQFF. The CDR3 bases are TGCAGCGTTGACAGGGGGATGTACAATGAGCAGTTCTTC.

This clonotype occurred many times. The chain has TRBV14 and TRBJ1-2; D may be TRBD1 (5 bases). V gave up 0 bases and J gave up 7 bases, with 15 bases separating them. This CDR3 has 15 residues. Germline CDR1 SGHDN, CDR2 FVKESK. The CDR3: CASSQDASGWSGYTF. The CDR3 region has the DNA TGTGCCAGCAGCCAAGATGCCTCAGGGTGGAGTGGCTACACCTTC.

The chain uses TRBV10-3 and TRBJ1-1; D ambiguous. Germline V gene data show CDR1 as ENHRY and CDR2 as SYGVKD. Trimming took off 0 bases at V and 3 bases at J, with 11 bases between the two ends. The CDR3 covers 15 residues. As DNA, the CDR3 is TGTGCCATCAGTGAGTCAGGAGGGTGGGACACTGAAGCTTTCTTT. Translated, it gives CAISESGGWDTEAFF.

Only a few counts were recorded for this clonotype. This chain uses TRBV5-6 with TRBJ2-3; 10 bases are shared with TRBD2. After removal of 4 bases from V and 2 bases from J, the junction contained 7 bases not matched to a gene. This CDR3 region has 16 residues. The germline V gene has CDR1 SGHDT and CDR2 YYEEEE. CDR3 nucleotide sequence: TGTGCCAGCAGCCAGCGAGCGGGGGGGTTCACAGATACGCAGTATTTT. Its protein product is CASSQRAGGFTDTQYF.

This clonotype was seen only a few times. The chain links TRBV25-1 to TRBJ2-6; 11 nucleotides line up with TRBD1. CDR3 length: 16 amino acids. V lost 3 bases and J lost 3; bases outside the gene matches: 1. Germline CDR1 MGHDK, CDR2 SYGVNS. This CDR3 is CASSEDRGLGANVLTF. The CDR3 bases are TGTGCCAGCAGTGAGGACAGGGGGCTTGGGGCCAACGTCCTGACTTTC.

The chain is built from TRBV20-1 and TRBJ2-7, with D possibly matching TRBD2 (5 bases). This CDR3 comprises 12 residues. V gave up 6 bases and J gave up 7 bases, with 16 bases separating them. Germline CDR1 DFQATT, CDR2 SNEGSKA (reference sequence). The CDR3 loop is CSAEEALGEQYV. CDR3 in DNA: TGCAGTGCCGAGGAGGCCTTGGGTGAGCAGTACGTC.

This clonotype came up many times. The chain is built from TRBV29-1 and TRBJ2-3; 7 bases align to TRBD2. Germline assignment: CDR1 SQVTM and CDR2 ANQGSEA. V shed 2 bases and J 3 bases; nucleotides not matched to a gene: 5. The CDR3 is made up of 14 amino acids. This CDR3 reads CSVEKAGATDTQYF. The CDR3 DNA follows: TGCAGCGTTGAAAAGGCGGGAGCGACAGATACGCAGTATTTT.

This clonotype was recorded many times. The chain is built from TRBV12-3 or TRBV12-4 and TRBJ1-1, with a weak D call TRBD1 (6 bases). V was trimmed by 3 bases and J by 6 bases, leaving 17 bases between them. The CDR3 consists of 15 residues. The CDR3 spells CASSFRGGPRAEAFF. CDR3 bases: TGTGCCAGCAGTTTTCGTGGGGGCCCACGGGCTGAAGCTTTCTTT.

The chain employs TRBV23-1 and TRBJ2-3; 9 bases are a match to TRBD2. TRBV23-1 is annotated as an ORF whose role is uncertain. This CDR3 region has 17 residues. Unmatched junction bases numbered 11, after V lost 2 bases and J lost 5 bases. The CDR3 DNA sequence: TGCGCCAGCAGTCAAATCCAGAGACTAGCGGCTGGAGATACGCAGTATTTT. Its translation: CASSQIQRLAAGDTQYF.

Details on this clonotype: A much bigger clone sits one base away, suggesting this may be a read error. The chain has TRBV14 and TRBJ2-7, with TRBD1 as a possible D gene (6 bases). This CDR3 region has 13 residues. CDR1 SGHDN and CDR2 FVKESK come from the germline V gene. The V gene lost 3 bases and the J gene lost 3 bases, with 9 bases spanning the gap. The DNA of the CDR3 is TGTGCCAGCAGCCAGGGACACATCTACGAGCAGTACTTC. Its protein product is CASSQGHIYEQYF.